These 30 T cell receptor beta chains were sequenced from one sample in a study of T cell repertoires in cytomegalovirus infection. TCRdb reanalysed the reads using MiXCR and keeps one entry per CDR3 protein. In the table there are approximately 180,000 distinct CDR3 sequences, more than 9% of which are singletons. Sequenced: PBMCs. The origin of the receptors is a human donor in good health (CMV status not recorded). Some clones in this sample may be carry-over from other donors' samples.

This clonotype was detected ten times or more. The rearrangement joins TRBV7-3 to TRBJ2-1; 9 nucleotides align to TRBD1. Germline V lookup: CDR1 SGHTA, CDR2 FQGTGA. The junction had 6 bases not matched to a gene; V was cut back by 3 bases and J by 9 bases. The CDR3 is made up of 14 amino acids. The CDR3 reads CASSLGTGIGEQFF. The CDR3 nucleotides read TGTGCCAGCAGCTTGGGGACAGGGATTGGTGAGCAGTTCTTC.

This clonotype was seen a few times. The CDR3 sequence is CSVKDPGVTEAFF. The CDR3 region has the DNA TGCAGCGTGAAAGATCCGGGGGTCACTGAAGCTTTCTTT. The rearrangement links TRBV29-1 to TRBJ1-1; tentative D call: TRBD1 (5 bases). From germline, CDR1 is SQVTM and CDR2 ANQGSEA. The V end was cut by 6 bases, the J end by 4 bases, with 15 bases between. The CDR3 is made up of 13 amino acids.

This clonotype has ten or more counts. The rearrangement joins TRBV28 to TRBJ1-2; D might be TRBD1 (6 bases). The V gene lost 8 bases and the J gene lost 4 bases, with 23 bases spanning the gap. Germline V lookup: CDR1 MDHEN, CDR2 SYDVKM. CDR3 length: 16 amino acids. The CDR3 loop is CASSEAGDSSVYGYTF. The CDR3, as DNA: TGTGCCAGCTCGGAGGCAGGGGATAGTAGTGTCTATGGCTACACCTTC.

The gene calls are TRBV14 and TRBJ2-1; D may be TRBD1 (6 bases). Between the trimmed V and J ends, which lost 2 bases and 3 bases, there was a span of 11 bases. The CDR3 runs 15 residues. Germline V gene data show CDR1 as SGHDN and CDR2 as FVKESK. The CDR3 coding sequence is TGTGCCAGCAGCCAATGGAAGGACAGCTACAATGAGCAGTTCTTC. It encodes CASSQWKDSYNEQFF.

This clonotype was detected only a few times. The gene calls are TRBV6-1 and TRBJ1-2; 8 positions agree with TRBD1. The CDR3 consists of 15 residues. CDR1 is MNHNS and CDR2 is SASEGT in the germline V gene. J was trimmed by 5 bases and V by 2 bases; bases with no gene match: 7. CDR3 residues: CASSEQGAYAYGYTF. The CDR3 DNA sequence: TGTGCCAGCAGTGAACAGGGGGCATACGCGTATGGCTACACCTTC.

This clonotype was detected many times. V and J are TRBV29-1 and TRBJ1-1, with D possibly matching TRBD1 (5 bases). The CDR3 is 13 residues long. V lost 5 bases and J 4 bases, leaving 14 bases between the germline ends. In germline, CDR1 is SQVTM, CDR2 ANQGSEA. DNA of the CDR3: TGCAGCGTTAGGGAGGGGATGGGCACTGAAGCTTTCTTT. Protein sequence: CSVREGMGTEAFF.

This chain links TRBV20-1 with TRBJ2-1; 9 bases are a match to TRBD1. The CDR3 length is 15 residues. After removal of 6 bases from V and 4 bases from J, the junction contained 10 bases not matched to a gene. Germline V gives CDR1 DFQATT, CDR2 SNEGSKA (reference sequence). The CDR3 sequence is CSAPIRQGGYNEQFF. The CDR3 nucleotides are TGCAGTGCCCCGATTAGACAGGGGGGTTACAATGAGCAGTTCTTC.

This clonotype came up a few times. The chain uses TRBV20-1 and TRBJ2-1; D may be TRBD1 or TRBD2 (5 bases each). This CDR3 spans 17 amino acids. The germline CDR1 and CDR2 sequences are DFQATT and SNEGSKA (reference sequence). V was pared by 4 bases and J by 5 bases, with 24 bases between. In DNA, the CDR3 is TGCAGTGCTACAAACCTTCCCGGGACCGCTTCCGACAATGAGCAGTTCTTC. It codes for CSATNLPGTASDNEQFF.

Many counts were recorded for this clonotype. The chain combines TRBV7-2 with TRBJ2-1, with 16 bases aligning to TRBD2. The CDR3 has 16 residues. Germline V gene lookup returns CDR1 SGHTA and CDR2 FQGNSA. J gave up 15 bases and V 3 bases, and 11 bases lay outside the gene matches. CDR3 in DNA: TGTGCCAGCAGCTTCCCCGGGACTAGCGGGGGGGCTTCCCCGTTCTTC. This gives the protein CASSFPGTSGGASPFF.

This chain links TRBV5-1 with TRBJ2-1; TRBD2 aligns across 8 bases. Unmatched junction bases numbered 6, after V lost 0 bases and J lost 7 bases. Germline CDR1 and CDR2: SGHRS and YFSETQ. The CDR3 spans 15 residues. CDR3 bases: TGCGCCAGCAGCTTGGGGGGCGGGAGGAAGAATGAGCAGTTCTTC. Its protein is CASSLGGGRKNEQFF.

This rearrangement joins TRBV20-1 to TRBJ2-3; 8 bases match TRBD2. The germline gives CDR1 DFQATT, CDR2 SNEGSKA (reference sequence). V was clipped by 1 base and J by 1 base; unmatched bases: 13. The CDR3 extends over 18 amino acids. The CDR3 region has the DNA TGCAGTGCTAGAGTTCCGGTTCGTGCGGGAGGACGCACAGATACGCAGTATTTT. This codes for CSARVPVRAGGRTDTQYF.

This clonotype was seen repeatedly, ten times or more. The gene calls are TRBV5-6 and TRBJ2-7; D may be TRBD1 (7 bases). V was pared by 3 bases and J by 3 bases, with 16 bases between. CDR1 is SGHDT and CDR2 is YYEEEE in the germline V gene. This CDR3 contains 15 residues. The CDR3 here is CASSSTRDRSYEQYF. As DNA, the CDR3 is TGTGCCAGCAGCTCCACGCGGGACAGAAGCTACGAGCAGTACTTC.

This clonotype came up many times. This sequence joins TRBV20-1 and TRBJ1-1; 7 nucleotides align to TRBD1. The V and J ends lost 4 bases and 4 bases, in that order; junction bases with no gene match: 3. CDR3 length equals 12 residues. Germline V gene data show CDR1 as DFQATT and CDR2 as SNEGSKA (reference sequence). The CDR3 DNA reads as TGCAGTGCTAATCGACAGGGCACTGAAGCTTTCTTT. It encodes CSANRQGTEAFF.

This clonotype was counted ten times or more. V usage is TRBV10-3 and J usage is TRBJ2-2; the match to TRBD1 covers 7 bases. The CDR3 is 14 amino acids. CDR1 ENHRY and CDR2 SYGVKD come from the germline V gene. The junction had 4 bases not matched to a gene; V was cut back by 4 bases and J by 5 bases. The CDR3 DNA reads as TGTGCCATCAGTGGACAGGGACAAACCGGGGAGCTGTTTTTT. It encodes CAISGQGQTGELFF.

This clonotype has more than one count but fewer than ten. The chain uses TRBV9 and TRBJ1-3; maybe TRBD1 (6 bases). Trimming removed 0 bases from V and 5 bases from J, with 12 bases in between. This CDR3 is 15 amino acids long. CDR1 and CDR2 from the germline V gene are SGDLS and YYNGEE. For the CDR3, the DNA is TGTGCCAGCAGCGTAGGGGTTCAGGGGCGAAACACCATATATTTT. Residues: CASSVGVQGRNTIYF.

This clonotype was observed many times. The rearrangement joins TRBV7-8 to TRBJ1-5; the match to TRBD1 covers 8 bases. V trimming: 1 base; J trimming: 3 bases; junction bases outside the gene matches: 5. CDR3 length: 16 residues. Per the germline V gene, CDR1 is SGHVS and CDR2 is FQNEAQ. The CDR3 sequence is CASSLGDRPVNQPQHF. As DNA, the CDR3 is TGTGCCAGCAGCTTAGGGGACAGGCCCGTCAATCAGCCCCAGCATTTT.

This clonotype appeared a few times. V usage is TRBV28 and J usage is TRBJ2-7; 11 bases are a match to TRBD2. The CDR3 is made up of 16 amino acids. Germline CDR1 reads MDHEN; CDR2 reads SYDVKM. Trimming removed 3 bases from V and 7 bases from J; junction bases left unmatched: 11. The CDR3 DNA is TGTGCCAGCAGTTTCTCTCATAGCGGGAGGGCAGGTGAGCAGTACTTC. Encoded protein: CASSFSHSGRAGEQYF.

This clonotype was found many times. The CDR3 protein is CASSMDRDLAFF. The CDR3 region has the DNA TGTGCCAGCAGCATGGACCGTGACCTAGCTTTCTTT. This chain uses TRBV11-3 with TRBJ1-1; no definite D call. The V end lost 5 bases, the J end lost 10 bases, and 14 bases lay between the germline ends. This CDR3 spans 12 amino acids. Germline V CDR1 and CDR2: SGHNT, YENEEA.

The V and J genes are TRBV7-2 and TRBJ2-7; D gene uncertain. The CDR3 is made up of 14 amino acids. Germline values: CDR1 SGHTA, CDR2 FQGNSA. V shed 5 bases and J shed 0 bases, with 11 bases lying between them. In DNA, the CDR3 is TGTGCCAGCAGCCTTTCAGGCCGCTCCTACGAGCAGTACTTC. It encodes CASSLSGRSYEQYF.

The J gene is TRBJ1-4, the V gene TRBV28, with a tentative D call TRBD1 (5 bases). The V and J ends lost 5 bases and 8 bases respectively, with 18 bases between them. The CDR3 runs to 15 residues. Germline values: CDR1 MDHEN, CDR2 SYDVKM. In nucleotides, the CDR3 is TGTGCCAGCAGTGTGAGGGTAGGCGGGGACGAAAAACTGTTTTTT. As protein: CASSVRVGGDEKLFF.

Many counts were recorded for this clonotype. The chain combines TRBV7-2 with TRBJ2-5; the D gene is possibly TRBD2 (7 bases). With 6 bases removed from V and 5 bases from J, the gap between germline ends came to 13 bases. Per germline, CDR1 SGHTA and CDR2 FQGNSA. The CDR3 runs to 13 residues. CDR3 protein: CASRKGGAETQYF. The CDR3, as DNA: TGTGCCAGCAGAAAGGGGGGGGCGGAGACCCAGTACTTC.

Many counts were recorded for this clonotype. The V and J genes are TRBV7-2 and TRBJ1-1; 7 bases line up with TRBD1. The length of the CDR3 is 14 residues. The ends lost 5 bases at V and 1 base at J; junction bases unmatched: 4. The germline V gene encodes CDR1 SGHTA and CDR2 FQGNSA. In DNA form, the CDR3 reads TGTGCCAGCAGCCCCCGACAGGGGAACACTGAAGCTTTCTTT. This gives the protein CASSPRQGNTEAFF.

The rearrangement uses TRBV6-8 and TRBJ2-3; a weak D match, TRBD1 (7 bases). V was shortened by 0 bases and J by 5 bases, with 12 bases between the two germline ends. The CDR3 totals 15 residues. Germline CDR1 is MNHGY and CDR2 is SAAAGT. CDR3 bases: TGTGCCAGCAGTTACTCGTGGCAGGGGGGAGATACGCAGTATTTT. It specifies CASSYSWQGGDTQYF.

This clonotype occurred many times. The chain's CDR3 is CASSYKGRTNPDTQYF. DNA for the CDR3: TGTGCCAGCAGCTACAAGGGTAGGACCAACCCAGATACGCAGTATTTT. The J gene is TRBJ2-3, the V gene TRBV7-2; no reliable D call. The V gene's germline CDR1 is SGHTA and CDR2 FQGNSA. V was shortened by 4 bases and J by 4 bases, with 18 bases between the two germline ends. The CDR3 totals 16 residues.

In its sample, this clonotype was seen many times. This chain links TRBV19 with TRBJ2-1; 7 nucleotides line up with TRBD1. The CDR3 is 17 amino acids. Trimming removed 5 bases from V and 7 bases from J; junction bases left unmatched: 17. Germline lookup yields CDR1 LNHDA and CDR2 SQIVND (reference sequence). CDR3 coding DNA: TGTGCCAGTAGTCTCGGGACAGCTTCCTTGTTTCATAATGAGCAGTTCTTC. Protein: CASSLGTASLFHNEQFF. The full variable domain, its missing parts supplied by reference TRBV19 and TRBJ2-1, is DGGITQSPKYLFRKEGQNVTLSCEQNLNHDAMYWYRQDPGQGLRLIYYSQIVNDFQKGDIAEGYSVSREKKESFPLTVTSAQKNPTAFYLCASSLGTASLFHNEQFFGPGTRLTVL.

The chain recombines TRBV28 with TRBJ1-5; TRBD1 agrees at 8 bases. Germline lookup yields CDR1 MDHEN and CDR2 SYDVKM. After removal of 6 bases from V and 6 bases from J, the junction contained 7 bases not matched to a gene. The CDR3 spans 14 residues. Written as DNA, the CDR3 is TGTGCCAGCAGACGGCAGGGGGCGATTCAGCCCCAGCATTTT. Its protein is CASRRQGAIQPQHF.

This clonotype was seen ten or more times. The chain carries TRBV19 and TRBJ1-2; 7 bases map to TRBD1. Germline V gene lookup returns CDR1 LNHDA and CDR2 SQIVND (reference sequence). This CDR3 comprises 13 residues. V lost 8 bases to trimming and J lost 4 bases; unmatched junction nucleotides: 7. The CDR3 coding sequence is TGTGCCAGTTCACAGGGGCTCCGCTATGGCTACACCTTC. Amino acids: CASSQGLRYGYTF.

At least ten counts were recorded for this clonotype. This sequence joins TRBV7-2 and TRBJ1-2, with TRBD1 matching over 9 bases. This CDR3 contains 14 residues. The J segment lost 3 bases and the V segment lost 5 bases, leaving 4 bases of the junction unmatched. Germline V gene sequence: CDR1 SGHTA, CDR2 FQGNSA. The CDR3 region is CASSAGTGHYGYTF. The CDR3 DNA is TGTGCCAGCAGCGCCGGGACAGGGCACTATGGCTACACCTTC.

The table lists this clonotype with many counts. V gene TRBV7-2 combines with J gene TRBJ2-1, with TRBD2 identical over 12 bases. This CDR3 is built from 16 residues. V shed 3 bases, J shed 5 bases, and the junction held 5 bases outside the gene matches. Germline CDR1 reads SGHTA; CDR2 reads FQGNSA. CDR3 sequence: CASSLEWTSGNNEQFF. The CDR3 nucleotides are TGTGCCAGCAGCTTGGAATGGACTAGCGGGAACAATGAGCAGTTCTTC.

The chain recombines TRBV25-1 with TRBJ1-6; TRBD1 is a possible D gene (6 bases). Trimming pared 5 bases from V and 8 bases from J, leaving 10 bases between. The CDR3 totals 13 residues. CDR1 and CDR2 (germline): MGHDK, SYGVNS. The CDR3 protein is CASSRAGDSPLHF. Written as DNA, the CDR3 is TGTGCCAGCAGTCGAGCAGGGGATTCACCCCTCCACTTT.